The 24 T cell receptor beta chains below come from one sample, sequenced in a study of blood T cell repertoires in COVID-19. Some clones are missing from TCRdb's copy, which holds only in-frame ones; the method was immunoSEQ multiplex PCR. The sample has over 200,000 clones, about nine tenths seen once. Sequencing input: peripheral blood. The source of these receptors is a man aged 35-49 years who had recovered from COVID-19.

The chain combines TRBV11-3 with TRBJ2-1, with a tentative D call TRBD2 (6 bases). Looked up from germline, CDR1 is SGHNT and CDR2 is YENEEA. The CDR3 has 14 amino acids. V lost 1 base, J lost 10 bases, and 14 bases lay in between. The CDR3 region is CASSLGGEAREQFF. Here the CDR3 DNA reads TGTGCCAGCAGCTTAGGAGGGGAGGCGAGGGAGCAGTTCTTC.

This clone was recorded once. V is TRBV18 and J is TRBJ1-3; tentatively, D is TRBD1 (5 bases). V lost 3 bases and J 3 bases, leaving 15 bases between the germline ends. This CDR3 has 16 amino acids. Germline CDR1 is KGHSH and CDR2 is LQKENI. This CDR3 is CASSPTGGKVGNTIYF. The DNA of the CDR3 is TGTGCCAGCTCACCGACCGGGGGGAAGGTTGGAAACACCATATATTTT.

The chain has TRBV11-3 and TRBJ2-3; TRBD2 might be the D (6 bases). The CDR3 covers 15 residues. V lost 1 base to trimming and J lost 4 bases, with 12 bases between them. Looked up from germline, CDR1 is SGHNT and CDR2 is YENEEA. Here the CDR3 reads CASSLGTREADTQYF. The CDR3 region has the DNA TGTGCCAGCAGCTTAGGTACCAGGGAGGCAGATACGCAGTATTTT.

The genes are TRBV7-8 and TRBJ2-7, with 8 bases identical to TRBD1. The CDR3 has 13 residues. J was trimmed by 3 bases and V by 5 bases; bases with no gene match: 3. Germline assignment: CDR1 SGHVS and CDR2 FQNEAQ. DNA for the CDR3: TGTGCCAGCAGCCTGGGACAGGTCTACGAGCAGTACTTC. Encoded protein: CASSLGQVYEQYF.

The V gene is TRBV3-1 (or the pseudogene TRBV3-2), the J gene TRBJ1-1, with a weak D call TRBD1 (6 bases). This CDR3 has 14 residues. The V and J ends lost 4 bases and 5 bases respectively, with 14 bases between them. The germline V gene encodes CDR1 LGHDT and CDR2 YNNKEL (reference sequence). CDR3 coding DNA: TGTGCCAGCAGCCCCCGTACAGGGTGGACTGAAGCTTTCTTT. It codes for CASSPRTGWTEAFF.

J is TRBJ2-2 and V is TRBV2; tentatively, D is TRBD2 (6 bases). V was trimmed by 6 bases and J by 1 base, leaving 9 bases between them. This CDR3 has 14 residues. Germline CDR1 reads SNHLY; CDR2 reads FYNNEI. CDR3 DNA: TGTGCCAGCAGAGGGGACTTGAACACCGGGGAGCTGTTTTTT. Its protein is CASRGDLNTGELFF. The variable domain in full, with the rest retrieved from reference TRBV2 and TRBJ2-2, is EPEVTQTPSHQVTQMGQEVILRCVPISNHLYFYWYRQILGQKVEFLVSFYNNEISEKSEIFDDQFSVERPDGSNFTLKIRSTKLEDSAMYFCASRGDLNTGELFFGEGSRLTVL.

This clone has at least ten counts. The chain joins TRBV5-6 to TRBJ1-6; 9 nucleotides align to TRBD1. The V gene end was trimmed by 2 bases and the J gene end by 13 bases; junction bases not matched to a gene: 7. Germline loops: CDR1 SGHDT, CDR2 YYEEEE. This CDR3 comprises 14 residues. In nucleotides, the CDR3 is TGTGCCAGCAGCTTTGGACAGGGGTTGTCGCCCCTCCACTTT. Translation: CASSFGQGLSPLHF.

This chain uses TRBV19 with TRBJ1-2, with a possible D match to TRBD1 (6 bases). There are 13 residues in the CDR3. The V end lost 7 bases, the J end lost 8 bases, and 17 bases lay between the germline ends. CDR1 LNHDA and CDR2 SQIVND come from the germline V gene (reference sequence). In DNA form, the CDR3 reads TGTGCCAGTACCGAACAGGGTCTTGGCGGCTACACCTTC. Its protein product is CASTEQGLGGYTF.

The chain uses TRBV7-2 and TRBJ2-7; D uncertain. The CDR3 spans 12 residues. Germline V CDR1 and CDR2: SGHTA, FQGNSA. Trimming stripped 3 bases from V and 2 bases from J, with 5 bases between. The CDR3 is CASSFPTYEQYF. In DNA, the CDR3 is TGTGCCAGCAGCTTCCCAACCTACGAGCAGTACTTC.

This rearrangement joins TRBV9 to TRBJ2-7; perhaps TRBD2 as D (6 bases). The germline V gene encodes CDR1 SGDLS and CDR2 YYNGEE. Between the trimmed V and J ends, which lost 4 bases and 7 bases, there was a span of 24 bases. This CDR3 spans 16 amino acids. CDR3 amino acids: CASSSRSGGILGEQYF. The CDR3 coding sequence is TGTGCCAGCAGCTCTCGATCTGGGGGGATTCTGGGAGAGCAGTACTTC.

V and J are TRBV5-1 and TRBJ2-1; 8 bases agree with TRBD2. Per the germline V gene, CDR1 is SGHRS and CDR2 is YFSETQ. The CDR3 runs 15 residues. V shed 2 bases and J 4 bases; nucleotides not matched to a gene: 5. CDR3 in DNA: TGCGCCAGCAGCTTTAGCGGGGTGGATTACAATGAGCAGTTCTTC. Translating it yields CASSFSGVDYNEQFF.

The V call is TRBV4-1, the J call TRBJ1-3, with a possible D match to TRBD1 (6 bases). Germline CDR1 reads MGHRA; CDR2 reads YSYEKL. Deletions cut 0 bases from V and 3 bases from J, with 15 bases between. The CDR3 sequence is 17 residues long. CDR3 in DNA: TGCGCCAGCAGCCAAGATGGCGGCACAGGGTTTGGAAACACCATATATTTT. Protein: CASSQDGGTGFGNTIYF.

This clone was seen just once. V and J are TRBV19 and TRBJ1-1, with unresolved D. CDR1 and CDR2 from the germline V gene are LNHDA and SQIVND (reference sequence). V lost 4 bases and J lost 2, with 14 bases in between. CDR3 length equals 15 residues. CDR3 sequence: CASSTYFGSNTEAFF. The CDR3 coding sequence is TGTGCCAGTAGTACCTATTTTGGGAGTAACACTGAAGCTTTCTTT.

The V and J genes are TRBV4-2 and TRBJ2-7; weak D call: TRBD2 (6 bases). The CDR3 extends over 14 amino acids. In germline, CDR1 is LGHNA, CDR2 YNFKEQ. V lost 2 bases and J lost 2, with 10 bases in between. DNA for the CDR3: TGTGCCAGCAGCCAAAGGAGGGGCCCCTACGAGCAGTACTTC. Its protein product is CASSQRRGPYEQYF.

This clone was recorded only once. This chain uses TRBV7-2 with TRBJ2-1; weak D call: TRBD2 (5 bases). Between the trimmed V and J ends, which lost 1 base and 7 bases, there was a span of 14 bases. The CDR3 is made up of 15 amino acids. Germline CDR1 is SGHTA and CDR2 is FQGNSA. Written as DNA, the CDR3 is TGTGCCAGCAGCTTAGTAGGGAAAGGGAGTAATGAGCAGTTCTTC. This codes for CASSLVGKGSNEQFF.

The chain recombines TRBV20-1 with TRBJ2-1; tentative D call: TRBD1 (5 bases). With 3 bases removed from V and 8 bases from J, the gap between germline ends came to 20 bases. The CDR3 is made up of 15 amino acids. The germline CDR1 and CDR2 sequences are DFQATT and SNEGSKA (reference sequence). This CDR3 reads CSASGERAGIDEQFF. The CDR3 DNA is TGCAGTGCTAGTGGGGAACGGGCAGGGATCGATGAGCAGTTCTTC.

This chain joins TRBV5-4 and TRBJ2-7; 7 bases line up with TRBD1. Germline trimming cut 4 bases from V and 5 bases from J; bases unmatched to any gene: 12. The CDR3 is made up of 15 amino acids. From germline, CDR1 is SGHNT and CDR2 YYREEE (reference sequence). The CDR3 sequence is CASSLRGGASDEQYF. As DNA, the CDR3 is TGTGCCAGCAGCCTGAGAGGGGGCGCGTCTGACGAGCAGTACTTC.

This chain links TRBV7-6 with TRBJ2-3; 12 nucleotides agree with TRBD2. J lost 8 bases, V lost 1 base, and 4 bases had no gene match. CDR3 length: 15 residues. Germline loops: CDR1 SGHVS, CDR2 FNYEAQ. DNA for the CDR3: TGTGCCAGCAGCTTAGGGACTAGCGGGACGGGTACGCAGTATTTT. This translates into CASSLGTSGTGTQYF.

The CDR3 coding sequence is TGTGCCAGCAGCGTAGGTGGGGATAGCGGCAAAAACATTCAGTACTTC. It translates to CASSVGGDSGKNIQYF. The chain recombines TRBV9 with TRBJ2-4, with D perhaps matching TRBD2 (6 bases). This CDR3 has 16 residues. From germline, CDR1 is SGDLS and CDR2 YYNGEE. Trimming removed 0 bases from V and 3 bases from J, with 13 bases in between.

The CDR3 here is CASSPQGESYNSPLHF. As DNA, the CDR3 is TGTGCCAGCAGCCCGCAAGGGGAATCCTATAATTCACCCCTCCACTTT. The J gene is TRBJ1-6, the V gene TRBV5-6; the D gene is possibly TRBD1 (5 bases). The V gene lost 4 bases and the J gene lost 1 base, with 12 bases spanning the gap. Germline CDR1 reads SGHDT; CDR2 reads YYEEEE. CDR3 length equals 16 residues.

The chain employs TRBV6-6 and TRBJ1-4; 10 bases are a match to TRBD1. The V segment lost 7 bases and the J segment 4 bases; nucleotides outside the gene matches: 6. Per germline, CDR1 MNHNY and CDR2 SVGAGI (reference sequence). The CDR3 has 15 residues. CDR3 region: CASTDRTGGNEKLFF. The DNA for the CDR3 is TGTGCCAGCACCGACCGGACAGGGGGTAATGAAAAACTGTTTTTT.

The rearrangement links TRBV2 to TRBJ2-7; possibly TRBD1 for D (5 bases). This CDR3 is built from 14 residues. The germline V gene encodes CDR1 SNHLY and CDR2 FYNNEI. The V and J ends lost 6 bases and 4 bases respectively, with 16 bases between them. The CDR3 DNA reads as TGTGCCAGCAGATTGCAGGGTCAATCGTACGAGCAGTACTTC. Translated: CASRLQGQSYEQYF.

The chain employs TRBV27 and TRBJ1-2, with 7 bases matching TRBD1. CDR3 length: 17 residues. The germline V gene encodes CDR1 MNHEY and CDR2 SMNVEV (reference sequence). V lost 4 bases to trimming and J lost 6 bases; unmatched junction nucleotides: 17. CDR3 nucleotides: TGTGCCAGCAGTTACCACAATAGGGGGCGCTTTGGAAATGGCTACACCTTC. This codes for CASSYHNRGRFGNGYTF.

This clone has just a few counts. The genes are TRBV6-6 and TRBJ1-1; D is ambiguous. Trimming cost V 5 bases and J 5 bases, with 12 bases left between them. CDR1 is MNHNY, CDR2 SVGAGI, per germline (reference sequence). CDR3 length equals 13 residues. CDR3 protein: CASSDTGITEAFF. CDR3 nucleotide sequence: TGTGCCAGCAGTGACACGGGAATTACTGAAGCTTTCTTT.